This paragraph reports one T cell receptor (beta chain). V shed 2 bases and J shed 2 bases, with 10 bases lying between them. The CDR3 totals 14 residues. Germline V gives CDR1 SGHDT, CDR2 YYEEEE. Using immunoSEQ multiplex PCR, the repertoire was profiled, and TCRdb retains in-frame clones only, with some absent. The data hold 110,000 to 150,000 clones, with around 90% observed a single time. These data belong to a study of control samples from healthy donors and cancer patients. What was sequenced was blood. The chain links TRBV5-6 to TRBJ2-5, with D possibly being TRBD1 (6 bases). The TCR sequence derives from a man aged 30-40 years in good health. The CDR3: CASSFPGQQETQYF. The CDR3 nucleotides are TGTGCCAGCAGCTTCCCGGGACAACAAGAGACCCAGTACTTC.